A selection of T cell receptor beta chains follows, all from one sample in a study of T cells in Graves' hyperthyroidism and ophthalmopathy. TCRdb reprocessed the multiplex PCR reads with MiXCR, giving one entry per CDR3 protein. Among approximately 400,000 distinct CDR3 sequences listed, approximately 15% were seen once. Source material: blood. These receptors originate from an older woman with Graves' hyperthyroidism. The conserved cysteine and the conserved F or W are not part of the CDR3 here. Size is stated for part of the rows, as once, few or many counts, or as a class when the clone is expanded.

size,J,V,CDR3
many,TRBJ2-3,TRBV11-2,ASSFYRDRHTDTQY
many,TRBJ2-7,TRBV6-6,ASSYLEGLTYEQY
.,TRBJ1-1,TRBV20-1,SARDWRQVNTEAF
.,TRBJ2-2,TRBV4-2,ASSLGTDSTGELF
many,TRBJ2-5,TRBV7-2,ASSRRTGRQETQY
.,TRBJ2-1,TRBV5-6,ASSWTLAGGIGHEQF
.,TRBJ1-6,TRBV12-3/TRBV12-4,ASSLASGSLRASPLH
many,TRBJ2-3,TRBV12-3/TRBV12-4,ASSSDRFVTDTQY
many,TRBJ2-1,TRBV24-1,ATSDQLAGAYNEQF
few,TRBJ2-2,TRBV5-1,ASRLSTGVLRTRELF
many,TRBJ2-1,TRBV10-1,ASSESPWTSGSVNEQF
many,TRBJ2-3,TRBV3-1,ASSQGFGRPDTQY
many,TRBJ1-1,TRBV20-1,SARRDSLNTEAF
.,TRBJ2-4,TRBV7-9,ASSLVGSAKNIQY
many,TRBJ2-3,TRBV6-1,ASRPRLADTQY
.,TRBJ1-2,TRBV4-1,ASSRHPASTGGDRGYT
many,TRBJ1-3,TRBV2,ASSEGRGSPNSGNTIY
.,TRBJ1-2,TRBV19,ASRNGQVKLNYGYT
many,TRBJ2-1,TRBV2,ASRERWERGGQF
many,TRBJ2-3,TRBV7-9,ASSPQTGLTSTDTQY
many,TRBJ2-1,TRBV11-3,ASSLATSEDNEQF
.,TRBJ2-2,TRBV7-9,ASSSVLGWDPRAGELF
.,TRBJ1-1,TRBV20-1,SARWGLRSTEAF
many,TRBJ2-7,TRBV7-2,ASSLLLQGRYEQY
.,TRBJ2-1,TRBV11-2,ASSQVYREHNEQF
many,TRBJ2-1,TRBV7-9,ASSRSGKQF
many,TRBJ2-1,TRBV20-1,SVLSGRVQGEQF
once,TRBJ2-1,TRBV4-1,ASSPHGISSYNEQF
few,TRBJ2-3,TRBV29-1,SVAPRFDTQY
few,TRBJ2-3,TRBV29-1,SVEIRLAGDTQY
.,TRBJ2-5,TRBV5-4,ASSGGMEETQY
.,TRBJ2-3,TRBV4-2,ASSHGQGADTQY
many,TRBJ2-7,TRBV20-1,SARGTGVTYEQY
many,TRBJ1-3,TRBV3-1,ASSLQGLSGNTIY
.,TRBJ1-1,TRBV6-2/TRBV6-3,ASRLTGGLGTEAF
many,TRBJ2-7,TRBV5-1,ASSLAGEPYEQY
many,TRBJ2-3,TRBV6-1,ASSYSPADTDTQY
many,TRBJ2-5,TRBV24-1,ATSDLGQPQETQY
many,TRBJ1-1,TRBV6-1,ASRTGFGLNTEAF
.,TRBJ2-1,TRBV24-1,ATSGRGSHNEQF
many,TRBJ1-5,TRBV2,ASKGEGQPQH
.,TRBJ1-1,TRBV5-6,ASSGTNTEAF
many,TRBJ2-6,TRBV2,ASTGTGANVLT
many,TRBJ2-1,TRBV28,ASSLTGTPGDEQF
.,TRBJ2-1,TRBV6-1,ASIATSATNNEQF
.,TRBJ2-3,TRBV3-1,ASSQGASGTDTQY
.,TRBJ2-1,TRBV19,ASTPRDDEQF
many,TRBJ1-1,TRBV9,ASSVVSGGSEAF
many,TRBJ1-2,TRBV2,ASTEEGTAYGYT
many,TRBJ2-1,TRBV5-1,ASSTGPESNNEQF